This T cell receptor (beta chain) was identified in a study of blood T cell repertoires in COVID-19. For the study at large: The study drew acute and convalescent COVID-19 samples from the United States, Italy and Spain.

Germline CDR1 is MGHRA and CDR2 is YSYEKL. With 4 bases clipped from V and 7 bases from J, the junction kept 10 bases outside the gene matches. CDR3 size: 15 residues. In the authors' methods: From reference gene primer amplification, estimates of nucleated cell counts were derived. The repertoire was sequenced with immunoSEQ multiplex PCR; TCRdb's copy has only in-frame clones and lacks some. That table furnishes V, J and clone size, whereas the DNA furnished D and trimming. The sample includes some 69,000 clones, 90% of them seen just once. Specimen: peripheral blood. The chain employs TRBV4-1 and TRBJ1-2; 9 bases are shared with TRBD1. The sequence was obtained from a man in his forties or fifties with COVID-19, enrolled during active disease. CDR3 bases: TGCGCCAGCAGCCCTTCCGGGACAGGGAGGGGTGGCTACACCTTC. Protein: CASSPSGTGRGGYTF.